These T cell receptor beta chains were read from a single sample in a study of blood T cell repertoires in COVID-19. TCRdb's copy holds only in-frame clones and misses some; the assay was immunoSEQ multiplex PCR. The top ten hold 15% to 20% of the sample, which has about 190,000 clones, 60% to 80% seen once. The sequenced sample consisted of peripheral blood. The receptors shown here come from a man in his sixties with active or convalescent COVID-19. CDR3s include the opening cysteine and the closing phenylalanine or tryptophan. D genes are given only for firm matches. A clone size is listed for some rows: how often the clone was seen (once, few, many), or a class if it is expanded.

clone_size	v_call	j_call	d_call	cdr3_aa	cdr3_nt
.	TRBV12-3/TRBV12-4	TRBJ1-6	TRBD1	CASQRGGDSPLHF	TGTGCCAGCCAAAGAGGGGGCGATTCACCCCTCCACTTT
.	TRBV7-9	TRBJ2-2	TRBD1	CASSLPGQAITGELFF	TGTGCCAGCAGCTTACCTGGACAGGCGATCACCGGGGAGCTGTTTTTT
.	TRBV7-8	TRBJ1-3	.	CASSLGYSGNTIYF	TGTGCCAGCAGCTTAGGTTACTCTGGAAACACCATATATTTT
.	TRBV6-6	TRBJ1-3	TRBD1	CASSRDRRPSGNTIYF	TGTGCCAGCAGTAGGGACAGGCGACCTTCTGGAAACACCATATATTTT
.	TRBV10-3	TRBJ2-2	TRBD1	CAISGGDRVATGELFF	TGTGCCATCAGTGGAGGGGACAGGGTCGCCACCGGGGAGCTGTTTTTT
.	TRBV5-6	TRBJ1-3	.	CASSLVGNTIYF	TGTGCCAGCAGCCTCGTCGGAAACACCATATATTTT
once	TRBV6-1	TRBJ1-2	.	CASSANRQTLNYGYTF	TGTGCCAGCAGTGCAAATCGACAGACTCTTAACTATGGCTACACCTTC
.	TRBV4-2	TRBJ1-1	.	CASSPELGFEAFF	TGTGCCAGCAGCCCCGAGTTGGGCTTTGAAGCTTTCTTT
.	TRBV15	TRBJ2-3	TRBD2	CATSRAPGLAGADTQYF	TGTGCCACCAGCAGAGCCCCTGGACTAGCGGGAGCAGATACGCAGTATTTT
once	TRBV7-8	TRBJ2-5	TRBD1	CASSLGQGWETQYF	TGTGCCAGCAGCCTCGGACAGGGTTGGGAGACCCAGTACTTC
.	TRBV10-3	TRBJ1-4	TRBD1	CAIGGQGAREKLFF	TGTGCCATCGGAGGACAGGGGGCTAGAGAAAAACTGTTTTTT
few	TRBV7-3	TRBJ1-1	.	CASSLMAGRWTEAFF	TGTGCCAGCAGCTTAATGGCAGGGCGGTGGACTGAAGCTTTCTTT
.	TRBV5-5	TRBJ2-7	TRBD1	CVSSALRQGTPYEQYF	TGTGTCAGCAGCGCCCTACGACAGGGGACCCCCTACGAGCAGTACTTC
.	TRBV9	TRBJ1-4	.	CASSVEPNEKLFF	TGTGCCAGCAGCGTAGAGCCTAATGAAAAACTGTTTTTT
.	TRBV14	TRBJ2-7	.	CASSQEYTYEQYF	TGTGCCAGCAGCCAAGAATACACCTACGAGCAGTACTTC
.	TRBV30	TRBJ1-4	TRBD1	CASTGAGQGAIGRAREKLFF	TGTGCCAGCACAGGGGCGGGACAGGGGGCGATAGGACGTGCAAGGGAAAAACTGTTTTTT
.	TRBV27	TRBJ2-3	TRBD2	CASSSAGEDTQYF	TGTGCCAGCAGTTCAGCGGGGGAAGATACGCAGTATTTT
once	TRBV21-1	TRBJ1-6	.	CASSPRRLRREDSPLHF	TGTGCCAGCAGCCCCCGTCGTTTGAGACGGGAAGATTCACCCCTCCACTTT
.	TRBV7-8	TRBJ1-1	TRBD1	CASSLAGQGNTEAFF	TGTGCCAGCAGCTTAGCGGGACAGGGGAACACTGAAGCTTTCTTT
.	TRBV7-9	TRBJ2-3	TRBD1	CASSRQGQFQGTQYF	TGTGCCAGCAGCCGACAGGGTCAGTTCCAGGGTACGCAGTATTTT
.	TRBV20-1	TRBJ1-5	.	CSAGFSGHQHF	TGCAGTGCTGGGTTCTCAGGTCACCAGCATTTT
medium-sized	TRBV7-9	TRBJ2-1	TRBD2	CASSGTSGPLFAAFF	TGTGCCAGCAGCGGGACTAGCGGGCCCCTCTTTGCAGCGTTCTTC
.	TRBV7-9	TRBJ2-1	.	CASSLYSLVEQFF	TGTGCCAGCAGCTTATACTCCTTAGTCGAGCAGTTCTTC
.	TRBV6-1	TRBJ1-2	.	CASSEARASLARYGYTF	TGTGCCAGCAGTGAAGCGAGGGCCAGTCTCGCTCGATATGGCTACACCTTC
.	TRBV15	TRBJ2-7	TRBD1	CATSFGTGVEQYF	TGTGCCACCAGCTTCGGGACAGGGGTCGAGCAGTACTTC
.	TRBV19	TRBJ1-2	.	CASSPRTVGFTF	TGTGCCAGTAGTCCGAGGACAGTTGGATTCACCTTC
.	TRBV24-1	TRBJ2-1	TRBD2	CATSEPASGSHNEQFF	TGTGCCACCAGTGAACCCGCTAGCGGGAGCCACAATGAGCAGTTCTTC
.	TRBV5-5	TRBJ2-7	.	CASSLAGDLSYEQYF	TGTGCCAGCAGCTTGGCAGGGGACCTCTCCTACGAGCAGTACTTC
.	TRBV19	TRBJ2-7	TRBD1	CASSPTGELDEQYF	TGTGCCAGTAGTCCGACAGGGGAATTAGACGAGCAGTACTTC
.	TRBV18	TRBJ2-2	.	CASSLNTGELFF	TGTGCCAGCTCATTAAACACCGGGGAGCTGTTTTTT
.	TRBV2	TRBJ1-5	TRBD1	CASSPGTGFGQPQHF	TGTGCCAGCAGTCCCGGGACAGGGTTTGGGCAGCCCCAGCATTTT
.	TRBV9	TRBJ1-3	.	CASSVVARGAGNTIYF	TGTGCCAGCAGCGTAGTAGCCAGGGGAGCTGGAAACACCATATATTTT
.	TRBV30	TRBJ2-7	TRBD2	CAWSVPGLASSYEQYF	TGTGCCTGGAGTGTCCCGGGACTAGCGTCGAGCTACGAGCAGTACTTC
few	TRBV19	TRBJ1-3	.	CASSIMGLAANTIYF	TGTGCCAGTAGTATCATGGGACTTGCGGCAAACACCATATATTTT
.	TRBV2	TRBJ2-7	TRBD2	CASSEGGGGSYEQYF	TGTGCCAGCAGTGAGGGAGGCGGGGGATCCTACGAGCAGTACTTC
.	TRBV5-5	TRBJ2-1	TRBD2	CASSLEGLAGVQFF	TGTGCCAGCAGCTTGGAGGGACTAGCGGGAGTTCAGTTCTTC
.	TRBV5-1	TRBJ2-2	TRBD2	CASSLPGGTGELFF	TGCGCCAGCAGCCTGCCGGGGGGTACCGGGGAGCTGTTTTTT
.	TRBV5-1	TRBJ2-3	TRBD2	CASSWGGAGGTDTQYF	TGCGCCAGCAGCTGGGGTGGAGCGGGAGGAACGGATACGCAGTATTTT
.	TRBV9	TRBJ2-3	TRBD2	CASSARTSGGTQYF	TGTGCCAGCAGCGCGCGGACTAGCGGGGGTACGCAGTATTTT
few	TRBV6-5	TRBJ2-1	.	CASSLTGVDEQFF	TGTGCCAGCTCCCTAACGGGGGTGGATGAGCAGTTCTTC
.	TRBV7-2	TRBJ2-1	.	CASSLRWSSYNEQFF	TGTGCCAGCAGCTTACGTTGGAGCTCCTACAATGAGCAGTTCTTC
.	TRBV12-3/TRBV12-4	TRBJ1-6	TRBD1	CAIRTGTDSPLHF	TGTGCCATTAGGACAGGGACAGATTCACCCCTCCACTTT
few	TRBV7-9	TRBJ2-7	TRBD1	CASSLVGQGRNEQYF	TGTGCCAGCAGCTTAGTGGGACAGGGGCGGAACGAGCAGTACTTC
once	TRBV7-8	TRBJ2-5	TRBD2	CASSLRPPSGSGKTQYF	TGTGCCAGCAGCTTAAGGCCGCCTAGCGGGAGTGGAAAGACCCAGTACTTC
.	TRBV7-2	TRBJ2-2	.	CASSLLPGDTGELFF	TGTGCCAGCAGCTTACTACCAGGCGACACCGGGGAGCTGTTTTTT
.	TRBV7-3	TRBJ2-5	.	CASSLSGGTETQYF	TGTGCCAGCAGCTTATCCGGGGGAACGGAGACCCAGTACTTC
.	TRBV29-1	TRBJ1-3	.	CSGQVGNTIYF	TGCAGCGGACAAGTTGGAAACACCATATATTTT
.	TRBV19	TRBJ1-6	TRBD1	CASTRTGEGNSPLHF	TGTGCCAGTACCCGGACAGGGGAAGGTAATTCACCCCTCCACTTT
few	TRBV7-2	TRBJ2-7	.	CASSSLYQVYEQYF	TGTGCCAGCAGTTCACTCTATCAGGTCTACGAGCAGTACTTC
.	TRBV28	TRBJ1-1	.	CASSLTGRRAFF	TGTGCCAGCAGTCTCACAGGGCGCCGAGCTTTCTTT
.	TRBV7-2	TRBJ2-1	TRBD2	CASSPASGRGNEQFF	TGTGCCAGCAGCCCCGCTAGCGGGAGGGGAAATGAGCAGTTCTTC
.	TRBV11-1	TRBJ2-5	TRBD1	CASSSGTGLGETQYF	TGTGCCAGCAGCTCCGGGACAGGGCTAGGAGAGACCCAGTACTTC
.	TRBV18	TRBJ2-7	TRBD1	CASSPIGTGTHEQYF	TGTGCCAGCTCACCGATTGGGACAGGGACACACGAGCAGTACTTC
.	TRBV19	TRBJ2-1	TRBD1	CARLSLKRQGNHNEQFF	TGTGCCAGGCTCTCACTAAAGAGACAGGGGAACCACAATGAGCAGTTCTTC
.	TRBV18	TRBJ2-7	.	CASSPPDLYEQYF	TGTGCCAGCTCACCACCGGACTTGTACGAGCAGTACTTC
many	TRBV7-2	TRBJ2-5	TRBD2	CASSPHWTSGSETQYF	TGTGCCAGCAGCCCCCACTGGACTAGCGGGAGCGAGACCCAGTACTTC
.	TRBV5-1	TRBJ2-1	.	CASTRGGRGNNEQFF	TGCGCCAGCACCCGCGGGGGCAGAGGAAACAATGAGCAGTTCTTC
.	TRBV3-1/TRBV3-2	TRBJ2-2	.	CASSQGASRTGELFF	TGTGCCAGCAGCCAAGGGGCTAGCCGCACCGGGGAGCTGTTTTTT
once	TRBV5-6	TRBJ2-1	TRBD2	CASSPLAGGRSYNEQFF	TGTGCCAGCAGCCCTCTAGCGGGAGGAAGATCCTACAATGAGCAGTTCTTC
once	TRBV6-5	TRBJ2-3	.	CASSSPGTTGTDTQYF	TGTGCCAGCAGTTCACCTGGGACAACTGGCACAGATACGCAGTATTTT